Listed here is a single T cell receptor beta chain. This sample is part of a study of blood T cell repertoires in COVID-19. Study details: From the United States, Italy and Spain came samples of acute and convalescent COVID-19.

As originally analysed: The assay estimated nucleated cells by amplifying reference gene primers. Some clones are missing from TCRdb's copy, which holds only in-frame ones; the method was immunoSEQ multiplex PCR. The DNA was the basis for D and trimming; V, J and clone size are from that table. The sample has roughly 53,000 clones, 87% seen once. The V and J ends lost 4 bases and 0 bases respectively, with 6 bases between them. The CDR3 is 13 amino acids. Sequenced material: peripheral blood. The TCR comes from a woman older than 75 with COVID-19, enrolled during active disease. The rearrangement uses TRBV12-3 or TRBV12-4 and TRBJ1-1; D uncertain. In DNA, the CDR3 is TGTGCCAGCAGTTCCGGTCTGAACACTGAAGCTTTCTTT. This translates into CASSSGLNTEAFF.